A single sample is the source of the 4 T cell receptor beta chains below, sequenced in a study of blood T cells in healthy people across ages. Primed by a sample-barcoded 5' primer and a J-beta primer mix, a second PCR proceeded for roughly 7 to 11 cycles. MiXCR was run by TCRdb on the 5' RACE reads, yielding one entry per CDR3 protein. The sample lists 1.5 million to 1.9 million distinct CDR3 sequences, approximately 39% occurring once. The source material was blood. Source of these receptors: a young woman in good health.

This clonotype turned up a few times. Germline is not matched at one junction end, which may reflect a read error. CDR3 region: CASSVAGRGYEAFF. The CDR3 region has the DNA TGTGCCAGCAGTGTAGCTGGTCGGGGGTATGAAGCTTTCTTT. The rearrangement links TRBV12-3 or TRBV12-4 to TRBJ1-1; perhaps TRBD1 as D (5 bases). The CDR3 is made up of 14 amino acids.

CDR3 sequence reads: CASSQSSGAETQYF. CDR3 coding DNA: TGTGCCAGCAGCCAATCTAGCGGGGCTGAGACCCAGTACTTC. The chain couples TRBV11-2 to TRBJ2-5, with 9 bases fitting TRBD2. The CDR3 has 14 amino acids. After removal of 5 bases from V and 5 bases from J, the junction contained 6 bases not matched to a gene. From germline, CDR1 is SGHAT and CDR2 FQNNGV.

The V call is TRBV28, the J call TRBJ1-6; 7 positions match TRBD1. This CDR3 is built from 14 residues. Looked up from germline, CDR1 is MDHEN and CDR2 is SYDVKM. The V gene end was trimmed by 7 bases and the J gene end by 10 bases; junction bases not matched to a gene: 10. CDR3: CASNSGGPGSPLHF. CDR3 DNA: TGTGCCAGCAATTCAGGGGGGCCTGGGTCACCCCTCCACTTT.

This clonotype has just a few counts. A much larger clone differs by one base, so this may be a read error. This chain uses TRBV28 with TRBJ1-5; D remains ambiguous. The CDR3 sequence is 11 residues long. The V end was cut by 4 bases, the J end by 5 bases, with 3 bases between. Germline CDR1 MDHEN, CDR2 SYDVKM. The CDR3 is CASSSDQPQHF. CDR3 bases: TGTGCCAGCAGTTCGGATCAGCCCCAGCATTTT.